These 14 T cell receptor beta chains originate from one sample sequenced in a study of cytomegalovirus exposure and HLA in healthy donors. This PCR relied on a set of 60 Vbeta primers and 13 Jbeta primers. Profiled with immunoSEQ multiplex PCR; TCRdb holds only in-frame clones, not every one. The sample shows roughly 230,000 clones, 80% to 95% of them seen only once. Specimen: PBMCs. These receptors were obtained from a girl between 2 and 10 years old in good health and CMV-seronegative.

The chain links TRBV2 to TRBJ2-7; D is possibly TRBD2 (5 bases). The CDR3 has 13 amino acids. V was clipped by 8 bases and J by 0 bases, with 11 bases between them. Germline V gene sequence: CDR1 SNHLY, CDR2 FYNNEI. In DNA form, the CDR3 reads TGTGCCAGCGGCGGGCCGGCCTCCTACGAGCAGTACTTC. Residues: CASGGPASYEQYF.

V usage is TRBV10-3 and J usage is TRBJ2-7; 7 bases agree with TRBD2. This CDR3 is built from 15 residues. The germline gives CDR1 ENHRY, CDR2 SYGVKD. V lost 2 bases and J lost 0; bases outside the gene matches: 4. CDR3 residues: CAISEGGGNSYEQYF. The DNA of the CDR3 is TGTGCCATCAGTGAGGGGGGAGGGAACTCCTACGAGCAGTACTTC.

V and J are TRBV9 and TRBJ2-3; D is undetermined. This CDR3 spans 15 amino acids. CDR1 is SGDLS, CDR2 YYNGEE, per germline. Trimming took off 0 bases at V and 1 base at J, with 9 bases between the two ends. The CDR3 nucleotides are TGTGCCAGCAGCGTAGCCGTGCTAGGCACAGATACGCAGTATTTT. This translates into CASSVAVLGTDTQYF. The full variable domain, in which reference TRBV9 and TRBJ2-3 provide the parts outside the CDR3, is DSGVTQTPKHLITATGQRVTLRCSPRSGDLSVYWYQQSLDQGLQFLIQYYNGEERAKGNILERFSAQQFPDLHSELNLSSLELGDSALYFCASSVAVLGTDTQYFGPGTRLTVL.

The chain uses TRBV19 and TRBJ2-3; possible D gene TRBD2, 6 bases. The ends were cut back, 5 bases at V and 0 bases at J, with 15 bases in the middle. The germline gives CDR1 LNHDA, CDR2 SQIVND (reference sequence). This CDR3 comprises 16 residues. CDR3 in DNA: TGTGCCAGTAGTCTACCCTCCGGGACTAGCACAGATACGCAGTATTTT. Residues: CASSLPSGTSTDTQYF. Based on the CDR3 plus reference TRBV19 and TRBJ2-3, the full variable domain is DGGITQSPKYLFRKEGQNVTLSCEQNLNHDAMYWYRQDPGQGLRLIYYSQIVNDFQKGDIAEGYSVSREKKESFPLTVTSAQKNPTAFYLCASSLPSGTSTDTQYFGPGTRLTVL.

The chain couples TRBV5-1 to TRBJ2-5, with 16 bases matching TRBD2. The CDR3 contains 16 residues. Germline CDR1 SGHRS, CDR2 YFSETQ. V dropped 0 bases and J dropped 5; count of bases not matched to a gene: 1. This chain's CDR3 is CASSLVGLAGGETQYF. The CDR3 region has the DNA TGCGCCAGCAGCTTGGTGGGACTAGCGGGGGGGGAGACCCAGTACTTC.

The gene calls are TRBV9 and TRBJ2-5, with TRBD2 as a possible D gene (6 bases). There are 14 residues in the CDR3. Trimming removed 3 bases at V and 4 bases at J, with 13 bases between. Germline-derived CDR1 and CDR2 are SGDLS and YYNGEE. CDR3 sequence (DNA): TGTGCCAGCAGCGCGAGGGGTAGCGGAGAGACCCAGTACTTC. Protein: CASSARGSGETQYF. Full variable domain (missing parts from reference TRBV9 and TRBJ2-5): DSGVTQTPKHLITATGQRVTLRCSPRSGDLSVYWYQQSLDQGLQFLIQYYNGEERAKGNILERFSAQQFPDLHSELNLSSLELGDSALYFCASSARGSGETQYFGPGTRLLVL.

V usage is TRBV18 and J usage is TRBJ2-7; D perhaps matches TRBD1 (6 bases). CDR1 is KGHSH and CDR2 is LQKENI in the germline V gene. Deletions cut 2 bases from V and 1 base from J, with 9 bases between. The CDR3 extends over 14 amino acids. Here the CDR3 reads CASSPGQLSYEQYF. CDR3 coding DNA: TGTGCCAGCTCACCAGGACAGTTGTCCTACGAGCAGTACTTC.

V and J are TRBV12-5 and TRBJ1-5; 7 positions agree with TRBD1. After removal of 0 bases from V and 5 bases from J, the junction contained 10 bases not matched to a gene. Germline-derived CDR1 and CDR2 are LGHNT and FRNRAP. This CDR3 contains 17 residues. The CDR3 bases are TGTGCTAGTGGTTTGGTACTTGGGGCAGGGGGTGATCAGCCCCAGCATTTT. It encodes CASGLVLGAGGDQPQHF.

The chain combines TRBV30 with TRBJ2-1, with D perhaps TRBD2 (6 bases). Trimming left V 0 bases short and J 6 bases short, with 9 bases between. The V gene's germline CDR1 is GTSNPN and CDR2 SVGIG (reference sequence). The CDR3 contains 13 residues. The CDR3 loop reads CAWSVGLTNEQFF. The CDR3 nucleotides read TGTGCCTGGAGTGTAGGACTAACCAATGAGCAGTTCTTC. Based on the CDR3 plus reference TRBV30 and TRBJ2-1, the full variable domain is SQTIHQWPATLVQPVGSPLSLECTVEGTSNPNLYWYRQAAGRGLQLLFYSVGIGQISSEVPQNLSASRPQDRQFILSSKKLLLSDSGFYLCAWSVGLTNEQFFGPGTRLTVL.

V usage is TRBV10-2 and J usage is TRBJ1-4; weak D call: TRBD1 (5 bases). Germline V lookup: CDR1 WSHSY, CDR2 SAAADI. Trimming shortened V by 3 bases and J by 7 bases, and 9 bases separated the two germline ends. CDR3 size: 13 residues. The CDR3 loop reads CASSDRASEKLFF. The CDR3 DNA sequence: TGCGCCAGCAGTGACAGGGCTAGTGAAAAACTGTTTTTT.

This clone has just a few counts. This chain links TRBV12-5 with TRBJ2-4; 12 nucleotides line up with TRBD2. The CDR3 covers 15 residues. Germline CDR1 is LGHNT and CDR2 is FRNRAP. V was clipped by 8 bases and J by 0 bases; unmatched bases: 2. The CDR3, as DNA: TGTGCTAGTCAGGGACTAGCGGGAGCCAAAAACATTCAGTACTTC. It translates to CASQGLAGAKNIQYF. The full variable domain, rest sourced from reference TRBV12-5 and TRBJ2-4, is DARVTQTPRHKVTEMGQEVTMRCQPILGHNTVFWYRQTMMQGLELLAYFRNRAPLDDSGMPKDRFSAEMPDATLATLKIQPSEPRDSAVYFCASQGLAGAKNIQYFGAGTRLSVL.

The gene calls are TRBV19 and TRBJ1-2; 8 positions match TRBD1. The CDR3 consists of 15 residues. Germline CDR1 LNHDA, CDR2 SQIVND (reference sequence). V gave up 7 bases and J gave up 4 bases; unmatched junction bases: 11. The CDR3 DNA reads TGTGCCAGTAATACTCCGGGACAGGCATCCTATGGCTACACCTTC. It yields the protein CASNTPGQASYGYTF.

The chain uses TRBV7-2 and TRBJ2-7; possible D gene TRBD2, 6 bases. Deletions cut 1 base from V and 2 bases from J, with 15 bases between. The CDR3 covers 16 residues. Germline V CDR1 and CDR2: SGHTA, FQGNSA. CDR3 in amino acids: CASSLGMGRNPYEQYF. The CDR3 nucleotides read TGTGCCAGCAGCTTAGGAATGGGGAGGAACCCCTACGAGCAGTACTTC. The full variable domain, with the rest looked up from reference TRBV7-2 and TRBJ2-7, is GAGVSQSPSNKVTEKGKDVELRCDPISGHTALYWYRQSLGQGLEFLIYFQGNSAPDKSGLPSDRFSAERTGGSVSTLTIQRTQQEDSAVYLCASSLGMGRNPYEQYFGPGTRLTVT.

The chain couples TRBV19 to TRBJ1-5; D gene ambiguous. V lost 3 bases, J lost 4 bases, and 4 bases lay in between. The length of the CDR3 is 12 residues. Germline CDR1 LNHDA, CDR2 SQIVND (reference sequence). CDR3: CASSIPNQPQHF. The CDR3 nucleotides read TGTGCCAGTAGTATCCCAAATCAGCCCCAGCATTTT.